The clone carrying this TCR beta chain was counted only a few times. Its antigen is as yet unknown. This CDR3 region has 11 residues. CDR1 is ENHRY and CDR2 is SYGVKD in the germline V gene. The V segment lost 8 bases and the J segment 15 bases; nucleotides outside the gene matches: 7. Alopecia areata patients had lesional scalp punch biopsies and peripheral blood taken from them. The data belong to a study of CD8+ T cells in alopecia areata. Study summary: Treatment comprised oral tofacitinib, 5 to 10 mg twice daily, in treated patients.

Sequencing relied on a cDNA template that was reverse transcribed from extracted RNA. Generated by immunoSEQ multiplex PCR, the TCRdb table keeps only in-frame clones and is missing some. The profile shows roughly 150,000 clones, 87% of them singletons. Overall study results and limits: Normal scalp showed lower clonality than lesional scalp, especially alopecia totalis/universalis. Clarity of TCR sharing across patients fell short of that in mice, possibly HLA-related.

Source: CD8+ T cells sorted from blood, taken at week 0. This chain links TRBV10-3 with TRBJ2-1, with 10 bases lining up with TRBD1. The clonotype was recovered from a human donor with alopecia areata. CDR3 DNA: TGTGCCATCGGGGAGAGGGACAGGGGGTTCTTC. Its protein product is CAIGERDRGFF.